The 6 T cell receptor beta chains reported below all come from one sample, sequenced in a study of beta chain features in type 1 diabetes. Sequenced material consisted of expressed TCRB transcripts (all of the isolated RNA was reverse transcribed). Method: immunoSEQ multiplex PCR; TCRdb's copy keeps in-frame clones and lacks some. The data show approximately 360,000 clones, with around an eighth seen just once and about 0.01% held by the top ten. Study-wide findings and caveats: There was a moderate but significant shortening of TCRB CDR3s in all four CD4+ subsets of Type 1 diabetes patients.

Antigen specificity for these receptors is unknown. The sample consisted of naive CD4+ T cells from blood. These TCRs come from a young woman with type 1 diabetes.

As for this clone: Distinct nucleotide sequences in the sample also encode this CDR3. The chain uses TRBV9 and TRBJ2-3; 8 nucleotides align to TRBD1. Germline assignment: CDR1 SGDLS and CDR2 YYNGEE. V was clipped by 3 bases and J by 1 base; unmatched bases: 1. The CDR3 consists of 14 residues. The CDR3 region has the DNA TGTGCCAGCAGCGCGGGACAGGGCACAGATACGCAGTATTTT. This translates into CASSAGQGTDTQYF.

In its sample, this clone was seen a few times. The CDR3 DNA is TGTGCCAGCAGTCTTTTAGCGGGAGGAACCTACGAGCAGTACTTC. This translates into CASSLLAGGTYEQYF. The rearrangement links TRBV28 to TRBJ2-7; TRBD2 agrees at 10 bases. CDR3 length equals 15 residues. Germline CDR1 reads MDHEN; CDR2 reads SYDVKM. The J segment lost 2 bases and the V segment lost 5 bases, leaving 6 bases of the junction unmatched.

The CDR3 DNA is TGTGCCAGCAGCTCCCCGGACAGGGGTCATCAGCCCCAGCATTTT. This encodes CASSSPDRGHQPQHF. This rearrangement joins TRBV28 to TRBJ1-5; 9 bases align to TRBD1. The CDR3 consists of 15 residues. Germline lookup yields CDR1 MDHEN and CDR2 SYDVKM. J lost 5 bases, V lost 6 bases, and 8 bases had no gene match.

This chain joins TRBV15 and TRBJ2-1, with 13 bases lining up with TRBD2. The CDR3 is made up of 16 amino acids. Germline V CDR1 and CDR2: LNHNV, YYDKDF (reference sequence). With 3 bases clipped from V and 8 bases from J, the junction kept 7 bases outside the gene matches. The CDR3 here is CATSSILAGGPYEQFF. The DNA for the CDR3 is TGTGCCACCAGCAGCATACTAGCGGGAGGGCCTTATGAGCAGTTCTTC.

The chain couples TRBV5-1 to TRBJ2-1; D gene uncertain. Looked up from germline, CDR1 is SGHRS and CDR2 is YFSETQ. CDR3 size: 13 residues. V was trimmed by 0 bases and J by 14 bases, leaving 15 bases between them. The CDR3 loop reads CASSLEGAGEKFF. As DNA, the CDR3 is TGCGCCAGCAGCTTGGAAGGTGCCGGAGAGAAGTTCTTC. Combining the CDR3 with reference TRBV5-1 and TRBJ2-1 gives the whole variable domain KAGVTQTPRYLIKTRGQQVTLSCSPISGHRSVSWYQQTPGQGLQFLFEYFSETQRNKGNFPGRFSGRQFSNSRSEMNVSTLELGDSALYLCASSLEGAGEKFFGPGTRLTVL.

V and J are TRBV27 and TRBJ1-3; D is possibly TRBD1 (5 bases). Trimming shortened V by 5 bases and J by 0 bases, and 11 bases separated the two germline ends. Germline CDR1 reads MNHEY; CDR2 reads SMNVEV (reference sequence). This CDR3 contains 15 residues. The CDR3 region is CASSPAGPSGNTIYF. The CDR3 DNA sequence: TGTGCCAGCAGTCCCGCGGGACCCTCTGGAAACACCATATATTTT.